Presented here are 22 T cell receptor beta chains from one specimen sequenced in a study of T cells in Graves' hyperthyroidism and ophthalmopathy. RNA transcripts provided the source from which TCR beta CDR3 regions were amplified. First-round RT-PCR with HTBI primers amplified the TCR CDR3 region. TCRdb processed the multiplex PCR reads anew with MiXCR; each CDR3 protein has one entry. The table records 640,000 or so distinct CDR3 sequences, roughly 14% of them present only once. Sequenced material: blood. The source is a woman aged 40 to 49 with Graves' ophthalmopathy.

This clonotype has at least ten counts. The genes are TRBV6-5 and TRBJ1-5; D is unclear. The CDR3 is 12 residues long. Trimming took off 7 bases at V and 0 bases at J, with 4 bases between the two ends. CDR1 MNHEY and CDR2 SVGAGI come from the germline V gene. DNA for the CDR3: TGTGCCAGCAACCTTAGCAATCAGCCCCAGCATTTT. Residues: CASNLSNQPQHF.

There are many counts of this clonotype. The chain combines TRBV20-1 with TRBJ2-5; D call uncertain. V was shortened by 0 bases and J by 5 bases, with 10 bases between the two germline ends. Germline-derived CDR1 and CDR2 are DFQATT and SNEGSKA (reference sequence). The CDR3 is made up of 13 amino acids. The CDR3: CSARDTWAETQYF. The CDR3 nucleotides are TGCAGTGCTAGAGATACCTGGGCGGAGACCCAGTACTTC.

In this sample, this clonotype turned up many times. The chain carries TRBV6-2 or TRBV6-3 and TRBJ2-2; tentatively, D is TRBD1 or TRBD2 (5 bases each). This CDR3 has 19 amino acids. In germline, CDR1 is MNHEY, CDR2 SVGEGT. Trimming took off 7 bases at V and 4 bases at J, with 28 bases between the two ends. DNA for the CDR3: TGTGCCAGCAAGCCCAGGGAGTTCGACCAGGCCGGGGCCACCGGGGAGCTGTTTTTT. This translates into CASKPREFDQAGATGELFF.

This clonotype has at least ten counts. The chain recombines TRBV2 with TRBJ1-1; D perhaps matches TRBD1 (6 bases). CDR3 size: 14 residues. Germline V gene lookup returns CDR1 SNHLY and CDR2 FYNNEI. Trimming removed 3 bases from V and 1 base from J, with 9 bases in between. Written as DNA, the CDR3 is TGTGCCAGCAGTGACAGGACAGCGAACACTGAAGCTTTCTTT. It specifies CASSDRTANTEAFF.

This clonotype was found many times. The V call is TRBV2, the J call TRBJ2-7; D uncertain. The germline CDR1 and CDR2 sequences are SNHLY and FYNNEI. Trimming took 6 bases from V and 0 from J, leaving 12 bases between them. The CDR3 is 14 amino acids. CDR3 DNA: TGTGCCAGCAGAAGACTCAGGAGCTCCTACGAGCAGTACTTC. Translation: CASRRLRSSYEQYF. The full variable domain, in which reference TRBV2 and TRBJ2-7 provide the parts outside the CDR3, is EPEVTQTPSHQVTQMGQEVILRCVPISNHLYFYWYRQILGQKVEFLVSFYNNEISEKSEIFDDQFSVERPDGSNFTLKIRSTKLEDSAMYFCASRRLRSSYEQYFGPGTRLTVT.

This clonotype was recorded many times. This chain joins TRBV6-2 or TRBV6-3 and TRBJ2-7; 9 bases fit TRBD1. The CDR3 has 14 amino acids. The V and J ends lost 6 bases and 5 bases, in that order; junction bases with no gene match: 8. The V gene's germline CDR1 is MNHEY and CDR2 SVGEGT. The CDR3 nucleotides read TGTGCCAGCAGCTGGGACAGGGCCTTGAACGAGCAGTACTTC. Encoded protein: CASSWDRALNEQYF.

The chain links TRBV3-1 to TRBJ1-3, with no clear D. V was clipped by 8 bases and J by 4 bases, with 12 bases between them. Germline CDR1 LGHDT, CDR2 YNNKEL (reference sequence). The length of the CDR3 is 13 residues. CDR3 region: CASGQTSGNTIYF. The DNA for the CDR3 is TGTGCCAGCGGGCAAACGAGCGGAAACACCATATATTTT.

This clonotype was picked up many times. This rearrangement joins TRBV7-9 to TRBJ2-7; no definite D call. V lost 1 base, J lost 6 bases, and 10 bases lay in between. Germline V lookup: CDR1 SEHNR, CDR2 FQNEAQ (reference sequence). The length of the CDR3 is 13 residues. CDR3: CASSLDGVREQYF. The CDR3 nucleotides are TGTGCCAGCAGCTTAGATGGAGTGCGCGAGCAGTACTTC.

J is TRBJ1-2 and V is TRBV27; 7 bases line up with TRBD1. This CDR3 region has 15 residues. CDR1 MNHEY and CDR2 SMNVEV come from the germline V gene (reference sequence). V trimming: 3 bases; J trimming: 4 bases; junction bases outside the gene matches: 8. The CDR3 bases are TGTGCCAGCAGTTTTTCGGGACAGTCGATCTATGGCTACACCTTC. Protein sequence: CASSFSGQSIYGYTF.

This clonotype was counted at least ten times. In DNA form, the CDR3 reads TGTGCCTGGAGTCAGGGCTGGGAGACCCAGTACTTC. Translation gives CAWSQGWETQYF. The chain links TRBV30 to TRBJ2-5, with a weak D call TRBD1 (5 bases). Germline lookup yields CDR1 GTSNPN and CDR2 SVGIG (reference sequence). The germline V and J ends were trimmed by 2 bases and 5 bases, with 9 bases remaining between them. This CDR3 is built from 12 residues.

This clonotype was counted at least ten times. V and J are TRBV9 and TRBJ1-1; D not resolved. V shed 0 bases and J shed 0 bases, with 9 bases lying between them. The germline V gene encodes CDR1 SGDLS and CDR2 YYNGEE. This CDR3 has 15 residues. CDR3 amino acids: CASSVEWGMNTEAFF. In DNA form, the CDR3 reads TGTGCCAGCAGCGTAGAATGGGGAATGAACACTGAAGCTTTCTTT.

The sample holds many counts of this clonotype. The rearrangement links TRBV20-1 to TRBJ2-2; TRBD2 matches 13 bases. The CDR3 covers 17 residues. Germline loops: CDR1 DFQATT, CDR2 SNEGSKA (reference sequence). V lost 3 bases, J lost 6 bases, and 10 bases stayed unmatched. This CDR3 is CSARAPGLAGKAGELFF. In DNA, the CDR3 is TGCAGTGCTAGGGCCCCGGGACTAGCGGGAAAGGCCGGGGAGCTGTTTTTT.

This clonotype was found many times. The chain employs TRBV7-2 and TRBJ2-7; D gene uncertain. This CDR3 contains 11 residues. Deletions cut 4 bases from V and 5 bases from J, with 6 bases between. The germline gives CDR1 SGHTA, CDR2 FQGNSA. The CDR3 DNA sequence: TGTGCCAGCAGCTCTACCCACGAGCAGTACTTC. It yields the protein CASSSTHEQYF.

This clonotype was detected many times. The rearrangement uses TRBV7-2 and TRBJ1-1; 9 nucleotides agree with TRBD1. In germline, CDR1 is SGHTA, CDR2 FQGNSA. J lost 5 bases, V lost 1 base, and 5 bases had no gene match. The CDR3 runs to 15 residues. The CDR3 here is CASSLVGTGWTEAFF. CDR3 sequence (DNA): TGTGCCAGCAGCTTAGTCGGGACAGGGTGGACTGAAGCTTTCTTT.

This sequence joins TRBV7-9 and TRBJ1-2; unclear D gene. V lost 8 bases, J lost 8 bases, and 12 bases lay in between. CDR1 is SEHNR, CDR2 FQNEAQ, per germline (reference sequence). CDR3 length: 11 amino acids. For the CDR3, the DNA is TGTGCCAGCGGAAATGGCTGGGGCTACACCTTC. It codes for CASGNGWGYTF.

In its sample, this clonotype was seen many times. The chain has TRBV7-3 and TRBJ2-3; D is unclear. Germline V gene lookup returns CDR1 SGHTA and CDR2 FQGTGA. CDR3 size: 14 residues. V lost 2 bases to trimming and J lost 2 bases, with 8 bases between them. The CDR3 loop reads CASSLGSVTDTQYF. DNA of the CDR3: TGTGCCAGCAGCTTAGGAAGCGTCACAGATACGCAGTATTTT.

The chain carries TRBV5-1 and TRBJ2-7; TRBD2 agrees at 11 bases. There are 15 residues in the CDR3. CDR1 and CDR2 (germline): SGHRS, YFSETQ. V was pared by 4 bases and J by 3 bases, with 6 bases of the junction left unmatched. CDR3 residues: CASSLRLAGIYEQYF. The CDR3 DNA reads as TGCGCCAGCAGCCTTAGACTAGCGGGAATCTACGAGCAGTACTTC.

The table lists this clonotype with many counts. V usage is TRBV20-1 and J usage is TRBJ1-1, with D maybe TRBD1 (6 bases). CDR1 is DFQATT, CDR2 SNEGSKA, per germline (reference sequence). V lost 3 bases, J lost 0 bases, and 14 bases lay in between. The CDR3 is 15 residues long. Written as DNA, the CDR3 is TGCAGTGCTAGCGGACAGTCTTTAATGAACACTGAAGCTTTCTTT. It is translated as CSASGQSLMNTEAFF.

The CDR3 region is CSAWDGPNEQFF. The CDR3 DNA follows: TGCAGTGCTTGGGACGGGCCAAATGAGCAGTTCTTC. The V gene is TRBV20-1, the J gene TRBJ2-1; perhaps D is TRBD1 or TRBD2 (5 bases each). This CDR3 has 12 residues. Trimming cost V 5 bases and J 7 bases, with 12 bases left between them. In germline, CDR1 is DFQATT, CDR2 SNEGSKA (reference sequence).

Remarks on this clonotype: The junction and the germline gene differ at one end; a read error may be behind it. The chain employs TRBV12-3 or TRBV12-4 and TRBJ1-5, with D possibly TRBD1 on 5 matching bases. The CDR3 sequence is 14 residues long. CDR3 in amino acids: CASSLWGLNLPQHF. In nucleotides, the CDR3 is TGTGCTAGCAGTCTTTGGGGACTCAATCTGCCCCAGCATTTT.

The chain recombines TRBV18 with TRBJ2-7; either TRBD1 or TRBD2 may fit D (6 bases each). In germline, CDR1 is KGHSH, CDR2 LQKENI. CDR3 length: 15 residues. V lost 2 bases and J 2 bases, leaving 13 bases between the germline ends. CDR3 amino acids: CASSPRYGGAYEQYF. The CDR3 DNA follows: TGTGCCAGCTCACCAAGGTACGGGGGCGCCTACGAGCAGTACTTC. Drawing the rest from reference TRBV18 and TRBJ2-7, the complete variable domain is NAGVMQNPRHLVRRRGQEARLRCSPMKGHSHVYWYRQLPEEGLKFMVYLQKENIIDESGMPKERFSAEFPKEGPSILRIQQVVRGDSAAYFCASSPRYGGAYEQYFGPGTRLTVT.

The chain joins TRBV5-1 to TRBJ2-4; 11 bases fit TRBD2. After removal of 3 bases from V and 8 bases from J, the junction contained 10 bases not matched to a gene. Germline V gene sequence: CDR1 SGHRS, CDR2 YFSETQ. This CDR3 comprises 16 residues. This CDR3 reads CASSWGTSGGGDIQYF. The CDR3, as DNA: TGCGCCAGCAGCTGGGGGACTAGCGGAGGGGGCGACATTCAGTACTTC. The variable domain in full, with the rest retrieved from reference TRBV5-1 and TRBJ2-4, is KAGVTQTPRYLIKTRGQQVTLSCSPISGHRSVSWYQQTPGQGLQFLFEYFSETQRNKGNFPGRFSGRQFSNSRSEMNVSTLELGDSALYLCASSWGTSGGGDIQYFGAGTRLSVL.